Listed below are T cell receptor beta chains from one sample, sequenced in a study of T cell responses to AZD1222 COVID-19 vaccine. TCRdb's table, derived via immunoSEQ multiplex PCR, lists solely in-frame clones and lacks some. The repertoire consists of 80,000 or so clones, with roughly 87% occurring once and the leading ten covering less than 1.6%. This specimen consisted of peripheral blood, obtained on day 0 of AZD1222 vaccination. Source of these receptors: an adult in good health. Each CDR3 is given with its conserved first and last residue. The D gene is left open where the match is weak.

d_call: -; v_call: TRBV7-2; j_call: TRBJ1-5; cdr3_nt: TGTGCCAGCAGCTTAGTGATGGATAGCAATCAGCCCCAGCATTTT; cdr3_aa: CASSLVMDSNQPQHF
d_call: -; v_call: TRBV19; j_call: TRBJ2-2; cdr3_nt: TGTGCCAGTAAGGGGGACTACCGGTGGACCGGGGAGCTGTTTTTT; cdr3_aa: CASKGDYRWTGELFF
d_call: -; v_call: TRBV5-1; j_call: TRBJ2-7; cdr3_nt: TGCGCCAGCGCGGGCAGTGGCAACGAGCAGTACTTC; cdr3_aa: CASAGSGNEQYF
d_call: TRBD2; v_call: TRBV3-1/TRBV3-2; j_call: TRBJ2-5; cdr3_nt: TGTGCCAGCAGCCAAGGAACCCAAATAGCGGGAGGGGAGACCCAGTACTTC; cdr3_aa: CASSQGTQIAGGETQYF
d_call: TRBD1; v_call: TRBV10-1; j_call: TRBJ1-2; cdr3_nt: TGCGCCAGCAGCAGACTTCCGGGACAGGGGGCATCAGAGGATGGCTACACCTTC; cdr3_aa: CASSRLPGQGASEDGYTF
d_call: -; v_call: TRBV10-3; j_call: TRBJ2-7; cdr3_nt: TGTGCCATCAGTGATGACGTCTCCTACGAGCAGTACTTC; cdr3_aa: CAISDDVSYEQYF
d_call: -; v_call: TRBV7-2; j_call: TRBJ2-7; cdr3_nt: TGTGCCAGCAGCTCAGGGGGGGGGAGCTACGAGCAGTACTTC; cdr3_aa: CASSSGGGSYEQYF
d_call: TRBD1; v_call: TRBV18; j_call: TRBJ1-1; cdr3_nt: TGTGCCAGCTCACACTCATACCGACAGGGGATAAACACTGAAGCTTTCTTT; cdr3_aa: CASSHSYRQGINTEAFF
d_call: TRBD1; v_call: TRBV13; j_call: TRBJ1-2; cdr3_nt: TGTGCCAGCAGCTATGACAGGGATTATGGCTACACCTTC; cdr3_aa: CASSYDRDYGYTF
d_call: -; v_call: TRBV19; j_call: TRBJ1-5; cdr3_nt: TGTGCCAGTAGCCAGGGCAGCCCGAGCAATCAGCCCCAGCATTTT; cdr3_aa: CASSQGSPSNQPQHF
d_call: -; v_call: TRBV6-5; j_call: TRBJ1-2; cdr3_nt: TGTGCCAGCAGCGCTACGGGGGCAGAGACCGATGGCTACACCTTC; cdr3_aa: CASSATGAETDGYTF
d_call: TRBD1; v_call: TRBV5-1; j_call: TRBJ2-3; cdr3_nt: TGCGCCAGTGGCCAGGGGGCGCTTACAGATACGCAGTATTTT; cdr3_aa: CASGQGALTDTQYF
d_call: -; v_call: TRBV4-1; j_call: TRBJ1-2; cdr3_nt: TGCGCCAGCAGCCAAGATTTAGGGGGGTCTGGCTACACCTTC; cdr3_aa: CASSQDLGGSGYTF
d_call: -; v_call: TRBV30; j_call: TRBJ1-1; cdr3_nt: TGTGCCTGGAGTGTAGATGGGTACACTGAAGCTTTCTTT; cdr3_aa: CAWSVDGYTEAFF
d_call: -; v_call: TRBV18; j_call: TRBJ1-5; cdr3_nt: TGTGCCAGCTCACAGGGACATGGGAATCAGCCCCAGCATTTT; cdr3_aa: CASSQGHGNQPQHF
d_call: -; v_call: TRBV6-1; j_call: TRBJ1-5; cdr3_nt: TGTGCCAGCAGTGAATTGGGGTCTCTACTCGCGGGGAGGCATTTT; cdr3_aa: CASSELGSLLAGRHF